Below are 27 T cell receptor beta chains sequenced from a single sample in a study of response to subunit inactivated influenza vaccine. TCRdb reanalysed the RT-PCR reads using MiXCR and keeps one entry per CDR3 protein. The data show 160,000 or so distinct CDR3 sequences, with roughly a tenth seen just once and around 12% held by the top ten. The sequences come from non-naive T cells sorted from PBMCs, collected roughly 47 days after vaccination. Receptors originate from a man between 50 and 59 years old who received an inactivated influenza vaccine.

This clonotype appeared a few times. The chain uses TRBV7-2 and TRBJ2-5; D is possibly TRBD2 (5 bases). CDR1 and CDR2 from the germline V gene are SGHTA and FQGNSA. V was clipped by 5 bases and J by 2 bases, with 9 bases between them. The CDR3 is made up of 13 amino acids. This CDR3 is CASSPPGQETQYF. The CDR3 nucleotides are TGTGCCAGCAGCCCACCGGGACAAGAGACCCAGTACTTC. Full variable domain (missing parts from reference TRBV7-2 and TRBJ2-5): GAGVSQSPSNKVTEKGKDVELRCDPISGHTALYWYRQSLGQGLEFLIYFQGNSAPDKSGLPSDRFSAERTGGSVSTLTIQRTQQEDSAVYLCASSPPGQETQYFGPGTRLLVL.

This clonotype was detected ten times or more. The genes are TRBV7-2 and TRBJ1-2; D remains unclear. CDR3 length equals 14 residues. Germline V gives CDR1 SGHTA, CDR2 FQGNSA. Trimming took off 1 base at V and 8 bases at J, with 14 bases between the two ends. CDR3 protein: CASSLDWTVGGYTF. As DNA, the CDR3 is TGTGCCAGCAGCTTAGACTGGACCGTCGGGGGCTACACCTTC.

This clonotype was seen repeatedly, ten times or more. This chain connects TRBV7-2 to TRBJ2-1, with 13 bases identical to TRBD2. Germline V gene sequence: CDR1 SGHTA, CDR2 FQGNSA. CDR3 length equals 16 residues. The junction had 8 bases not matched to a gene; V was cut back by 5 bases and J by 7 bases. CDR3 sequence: CASSPPGLAGINEQFF. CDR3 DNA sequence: TGTGCCAGCAGCCCTCCGGGACTAGCGGGAATAAATGAGCAGTTCTTC.

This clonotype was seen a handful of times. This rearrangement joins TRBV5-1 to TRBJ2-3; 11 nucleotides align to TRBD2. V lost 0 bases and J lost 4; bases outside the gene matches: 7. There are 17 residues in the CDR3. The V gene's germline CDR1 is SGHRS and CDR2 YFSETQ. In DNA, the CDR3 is TGCGCCAGCAGCTTGGAAATAGCGGGGGGGCGCGCAGATACGCAGTATTTT. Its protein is CASSLEIAGGRADTQYF.

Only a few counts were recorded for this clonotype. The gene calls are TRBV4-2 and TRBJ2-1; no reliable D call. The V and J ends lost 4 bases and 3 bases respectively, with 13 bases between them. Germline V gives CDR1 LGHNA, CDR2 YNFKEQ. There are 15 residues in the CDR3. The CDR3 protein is CASSPGHLCYNEQFF. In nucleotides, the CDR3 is TGTGCCAGCAGCCCCGGGCACCTCTGCTACAATGAGCAGTTCTTC.

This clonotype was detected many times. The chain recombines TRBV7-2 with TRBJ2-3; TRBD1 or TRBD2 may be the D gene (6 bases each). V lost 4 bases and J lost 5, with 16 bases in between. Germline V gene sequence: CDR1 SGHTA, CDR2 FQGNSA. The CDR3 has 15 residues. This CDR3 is CASSSLGGVGDTQYF. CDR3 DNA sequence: TGTGCCAGCAGCTCCTTGGGGGGCGTGGGAGATACGCAGTATTTT.

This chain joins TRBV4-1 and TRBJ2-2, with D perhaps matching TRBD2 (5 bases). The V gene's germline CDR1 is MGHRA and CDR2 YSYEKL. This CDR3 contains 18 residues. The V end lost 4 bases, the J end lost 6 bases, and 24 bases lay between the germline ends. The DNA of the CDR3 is TGCGCCAGCAGCCCAATCTTATGGGCAGCCAAGGAGGCCGGGGAGCTGTTTTTT. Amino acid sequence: CASSPILWAAKEAGELFF.

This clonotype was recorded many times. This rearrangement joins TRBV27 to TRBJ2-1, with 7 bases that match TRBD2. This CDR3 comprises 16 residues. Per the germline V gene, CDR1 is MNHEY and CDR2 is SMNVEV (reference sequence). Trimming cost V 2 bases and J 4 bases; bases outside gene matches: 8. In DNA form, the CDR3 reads TGTGCCAGCAGTTTAATAGCGGGTATTATTTACAATGAGCAGTTCTTC. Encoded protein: CASSLIAGIIYNEQFF.

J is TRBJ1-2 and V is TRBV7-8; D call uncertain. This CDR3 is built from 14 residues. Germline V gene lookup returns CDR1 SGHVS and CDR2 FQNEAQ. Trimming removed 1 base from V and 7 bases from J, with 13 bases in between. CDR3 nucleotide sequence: TGTGCCAGCAGCTTAGATTGGGCTAAGGGTGGCTACACCTTC. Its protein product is CASSLDWAKGGYTF.

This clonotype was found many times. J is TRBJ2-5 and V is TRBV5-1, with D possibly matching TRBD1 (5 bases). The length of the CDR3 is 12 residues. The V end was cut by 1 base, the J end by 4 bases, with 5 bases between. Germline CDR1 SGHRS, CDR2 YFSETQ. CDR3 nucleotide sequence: TGCGCCAGCAGCTTGCAGGGAGAGACCCAGTACTTC. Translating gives CASSLQGETQYF.

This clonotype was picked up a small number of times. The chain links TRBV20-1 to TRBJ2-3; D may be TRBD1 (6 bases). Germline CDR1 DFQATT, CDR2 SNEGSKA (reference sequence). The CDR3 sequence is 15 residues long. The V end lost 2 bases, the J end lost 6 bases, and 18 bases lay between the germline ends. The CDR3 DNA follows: TGCAGTGCTAGACGTACGATACAGGGTAGGGATACGCAGTATTTT. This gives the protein CSARRTIQGRDTQYF.

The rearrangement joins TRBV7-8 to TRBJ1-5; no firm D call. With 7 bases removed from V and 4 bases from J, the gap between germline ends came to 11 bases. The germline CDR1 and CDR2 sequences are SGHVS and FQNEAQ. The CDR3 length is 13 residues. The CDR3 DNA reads TGTGCCAGCACCACGGACTGGAATCAGCCCCAGCATTTT. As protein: CASTTDWNQPQHF.

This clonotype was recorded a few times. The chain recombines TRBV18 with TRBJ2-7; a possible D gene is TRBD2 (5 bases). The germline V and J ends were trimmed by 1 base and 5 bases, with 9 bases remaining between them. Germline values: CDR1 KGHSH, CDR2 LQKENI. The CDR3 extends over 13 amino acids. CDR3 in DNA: TGTGCCAGCTCACCACAGGACGGGAACGAGCAGTACTTC. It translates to CASSPQDGNEQYF.

The chain's CDR3 is CASSLQGVLQETQYF. CDR3 sequence (DNA): TGCGCCAGCAGCTTACAGGGGGTGTTACAAGAGACCCAGTACTTC. The J gene is TRBJ2-5, the V gene TRBV5-1; TRBD1 agrees at 8 bases. The V gene end was trimmed by 2 bases and the J gene end by 2 bases; junction bases not matched to a gene: 5. Germline CDR1 reads SGHRS; CDR2 reads YFSETQ. There are 15 residues in the CDR3.

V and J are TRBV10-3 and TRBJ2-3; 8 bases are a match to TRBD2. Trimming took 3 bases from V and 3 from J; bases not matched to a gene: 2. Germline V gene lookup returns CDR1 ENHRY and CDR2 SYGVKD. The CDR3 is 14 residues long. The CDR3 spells CAISELAGTDTQYF. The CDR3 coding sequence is TGTGCCATCAGTGAATTAGCGGGGACAGATACGCAGTATTTT.

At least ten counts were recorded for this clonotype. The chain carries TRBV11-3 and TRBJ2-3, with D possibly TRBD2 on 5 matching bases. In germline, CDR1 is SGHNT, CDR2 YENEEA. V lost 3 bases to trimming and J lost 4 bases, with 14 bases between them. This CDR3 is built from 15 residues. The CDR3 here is CASSFTPGDADTQYF. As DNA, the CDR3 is TGTGCCAGCAGCTTTACCCCCGGGGATGCAGATACGCAGTATTTT. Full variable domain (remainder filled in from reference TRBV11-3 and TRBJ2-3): EAGVVQSPRYKIIEKKQPVAFWCNPISGHNTLYWYLQNLGQGPELLIRYENEEAVDDSQLPKDRFSAERLKGVDSTLKIQPAELGDSAVYLCASSFTPGDADTQYFGPGTRLTVL.

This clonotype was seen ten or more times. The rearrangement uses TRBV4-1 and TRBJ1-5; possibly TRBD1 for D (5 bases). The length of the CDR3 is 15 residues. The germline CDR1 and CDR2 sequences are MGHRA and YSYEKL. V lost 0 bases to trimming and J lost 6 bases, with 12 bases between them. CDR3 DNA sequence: TGCGCCAGCAGCCAAGATCGGAGGGGCTCTCAGCCCCAGCATTTT. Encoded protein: CASSQDRRGSQPQHF.

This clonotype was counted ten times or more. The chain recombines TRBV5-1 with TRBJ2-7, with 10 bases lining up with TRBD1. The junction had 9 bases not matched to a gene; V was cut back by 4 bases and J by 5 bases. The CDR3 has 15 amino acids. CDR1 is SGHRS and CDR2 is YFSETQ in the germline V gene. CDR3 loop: CASSNLAGTGDEQYF. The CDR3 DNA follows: TGCGCCAGCAGCAATTTAGCCGGGACAGGGGACGAGCAGTACTTC. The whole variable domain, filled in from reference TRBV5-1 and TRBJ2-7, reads KAGVTQTPRYLIKTRGQQVTLSCSPISGHRSVSWYQQTPGQGLQFLFEYFSETQRNKGNFPGRFSGRQFSNSRSEMNVSTLELGDSALYLCASSNLAGTGDEQYFGPGTRLTVT.

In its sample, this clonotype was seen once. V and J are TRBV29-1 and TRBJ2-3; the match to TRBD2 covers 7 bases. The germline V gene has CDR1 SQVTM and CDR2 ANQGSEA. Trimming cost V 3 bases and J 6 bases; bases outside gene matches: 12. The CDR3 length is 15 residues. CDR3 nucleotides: TGCAGCGTTGACCTCGACGGGGGGAGCGGTGATACGCAGTATTTT. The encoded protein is CSVDLDGGSGDTQYF.

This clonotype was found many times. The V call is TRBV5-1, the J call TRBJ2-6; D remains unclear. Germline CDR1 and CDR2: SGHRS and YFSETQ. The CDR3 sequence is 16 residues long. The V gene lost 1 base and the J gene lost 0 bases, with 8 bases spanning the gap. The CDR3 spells CASSLSVVSGANVLTF. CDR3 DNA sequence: TGCGCCAGCAGCTTGTCGGTAGTCTCTGGGGCCAACGTCCTGACTTTC.

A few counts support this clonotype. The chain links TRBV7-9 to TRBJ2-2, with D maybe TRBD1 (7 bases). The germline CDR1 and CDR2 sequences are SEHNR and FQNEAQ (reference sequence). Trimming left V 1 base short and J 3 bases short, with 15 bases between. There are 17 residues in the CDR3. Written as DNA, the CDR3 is TGTGCCAGCAGCTTAGGTTGGACAGGACTATACACCGGGGAGCTGTTTTTT. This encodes CASSLGWTGLYTGELFF. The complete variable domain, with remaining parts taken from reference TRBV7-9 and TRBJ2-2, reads DTGVSQNPRHKITKRGQNVTFRCDPISEHNRLYWYRQTLGQGPEFLTYFQNEAQLEKSRLLSDRFSAERPKGSFSTLEIQRTEQGDSAMYLCASSLGWTGLYTGELFFGEGSRLTVL.

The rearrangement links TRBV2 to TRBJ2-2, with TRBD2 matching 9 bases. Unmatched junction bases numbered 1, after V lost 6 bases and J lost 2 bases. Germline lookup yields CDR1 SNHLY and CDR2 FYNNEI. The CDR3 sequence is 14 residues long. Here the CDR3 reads CASRGLANTGELFF. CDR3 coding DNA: TGTGCCAGCAGGGGACTAGCTAACACCGGGGAGCTGTTTTTT.

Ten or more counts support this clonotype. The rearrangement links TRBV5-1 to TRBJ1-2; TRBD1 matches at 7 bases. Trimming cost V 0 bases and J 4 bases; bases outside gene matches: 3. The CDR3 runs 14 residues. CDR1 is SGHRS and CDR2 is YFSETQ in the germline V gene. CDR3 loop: CASSLGQGGYGYTF. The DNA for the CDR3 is TGCGCCAGCAGCTTGGGACAGGGAGGCTATGGCTACACCTTC.

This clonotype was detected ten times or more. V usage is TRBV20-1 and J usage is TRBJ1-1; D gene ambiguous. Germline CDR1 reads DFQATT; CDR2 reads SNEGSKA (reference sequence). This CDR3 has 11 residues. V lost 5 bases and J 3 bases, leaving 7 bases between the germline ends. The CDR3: CSAVPHTEAFF. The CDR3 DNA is TGCAGTGCTGTACCCCACACTGAAGCTTTCTTT.

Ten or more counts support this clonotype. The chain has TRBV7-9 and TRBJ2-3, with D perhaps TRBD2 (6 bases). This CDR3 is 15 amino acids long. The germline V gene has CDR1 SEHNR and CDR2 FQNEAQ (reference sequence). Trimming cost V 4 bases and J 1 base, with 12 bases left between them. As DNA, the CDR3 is TGTGCCAGCAGCTCTCTGCGGGGCGGCACAGATACGCAGTATTTT. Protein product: CASSSLRGGTDTQYF.

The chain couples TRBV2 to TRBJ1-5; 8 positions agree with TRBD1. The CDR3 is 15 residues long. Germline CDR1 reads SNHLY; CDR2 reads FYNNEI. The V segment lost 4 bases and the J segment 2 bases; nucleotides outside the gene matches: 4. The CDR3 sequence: CASSAEQGGNQPQHF. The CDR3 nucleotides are TGTGCCAGCAGTGCAGAACAGGGGGGCAATCAGCCCCAGCATTTT.

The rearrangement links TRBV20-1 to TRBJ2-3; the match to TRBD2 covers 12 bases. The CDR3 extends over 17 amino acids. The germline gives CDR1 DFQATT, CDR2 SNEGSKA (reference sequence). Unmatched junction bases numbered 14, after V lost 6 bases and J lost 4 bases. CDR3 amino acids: CSAKRTSGTRGADTQYF. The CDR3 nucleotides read TGCAGTGCAAAGAGGACTAGCGGGACCCGAGGGGCAGATACGCAGTATTTT.